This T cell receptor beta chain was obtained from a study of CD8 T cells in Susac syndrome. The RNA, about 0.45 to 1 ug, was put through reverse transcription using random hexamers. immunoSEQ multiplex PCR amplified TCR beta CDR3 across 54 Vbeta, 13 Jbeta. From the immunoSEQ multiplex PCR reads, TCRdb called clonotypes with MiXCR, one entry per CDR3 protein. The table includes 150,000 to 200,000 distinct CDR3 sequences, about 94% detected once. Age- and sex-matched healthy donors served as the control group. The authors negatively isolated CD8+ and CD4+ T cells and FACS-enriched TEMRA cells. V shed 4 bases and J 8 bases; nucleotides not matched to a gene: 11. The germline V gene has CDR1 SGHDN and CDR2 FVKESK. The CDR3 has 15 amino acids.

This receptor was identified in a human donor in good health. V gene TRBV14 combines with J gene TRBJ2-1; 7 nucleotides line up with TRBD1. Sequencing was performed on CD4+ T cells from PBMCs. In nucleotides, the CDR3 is TGTGCCAGCAGCCCCCGACAGGGATTTATAGATGAGCAGTTCTTC. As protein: CASSPRQGFIDEQFF.